This T cell receptor beta chain was captured by sequencing in a study of cytomegalovirus exposure and HLA in healthy donors. Study-wide points: Some TCR beta chains (about 170 of them) were listed as cytomegalovirus-associated.

Points on this clone: Antigen: not known.

PCR employed 60 Vbeta and 13 Jbeta primers. Assay: immunoSEQ multiplex PCR; the TCRdb copy retains only in-frame clones and omits some. This sample has roughly 180,000 clones, with over 70% found just once. V shed 4 bases and J shed 1 base, with 13 bases lying between them. Per germline, CDR1 LNHDA and CDR2 SQIVND (reference sequence). CDR3 size: 15 residues. The source is a woman aged 60 to 75 in good health and CMV-seropositive. J is TRBJ1-1 and V is TRBV19, with D possibly TRBD1 on 5 matching bases. The sequenced sample was PBMCs. The chain's CDR3 is CASSTSRQGNTEAFF. The CDR3 DNA sequence: TGTGCCAGTAGTACCTCTCGGCAGGGGAACACTGAAGCTTTCTTT.